The following is a T cell receptor beta chain sequence with its context. Its antigen is unidentified. CDR3 length: 15 residues. Germline values: CDR1 SGHTA, CDR2 FQGNSA. V lost 3 bases to trimming and J lost 3 bases; unmatched junction nucleotides: 3. TCRdb's table, derived via immunoSEQ multiplex PCR, lists solely in-frame clones and lacks some. The sample shows more than 1.2 million clones, approximately 98.5% of them seen only once. These data are taken from a study of shared clonotypes between healthy human individuals. Whole-study findings and limits: Naive subsets, compared against memory subsets, generally had larger estimated richness values. Collection of samples was limited to blood; tissue repertoires likely differ.

The receptor's source is a man aged 25-40 years in good health. The specimen sequenced was naive CD4+ T cells sorted from blood. Subset in this sample: CD45RA+ positively selected. The chain employs TRBV7-2 and TRBJ2-1; 9 bases match TRBD1. CDR3 region: CASSFGTGLYNEQFF. DNA for the CDR3: TGTGCCAGCAGCTTCGGGACAGGGCTCTACAATGAGCAGTTCTTC.